A selection of T cell receptor beta chains follows, all from one sample in a study of T cells of healthy individuals. Via MiXCR, TCRdb re-called the 5' RACE reads, giving one row per CDR3 protein. In the table there are approximately 100,000 distinct CDR3 sequences, approximately 18% of which are singletons. The receptors were gathered from a human donor in good health. The CDR3 runs from the conserved cysteine through the conserved F or W. A D gene is named only where the DNA matches it firmly. Clone size is not always given. Where it is, it says once, few, many or a class for expanded clones.

clone_size: -; d_call: -; v_call: TRBV20-1; j_call: TRBJ1-1; cdr3_nt: TGCAGTGCTAGAGATTGGATTGAAGCTTTCTTT; cdr3_aa: CSARDWIEAFF
clone_size: -; d_call: -; v_call: TRBV5-1; j_call: TRBJ1-4; cdr3_nt: TGCGCCAGCAGCCACCCCCTGTTAGGCTTT; cdr3_aa: CASSHPLLGF
clone_size: many; d_call: TRBD1; v_call: TRBV20-1; j_call: TRBJ2-7; cdr3_nt: TGCAGTGCCCTGGACAGGGGCCCCTACGAGCAGTACTTC; cdr3_aa: CSALDRGPYEQYF
clone_size: -; d_call: -; v_call: TRBV4-3; j_call: TRBJ2-7; cdr3_nt: TGCGCCAGCAGCCAAGATCGAGGCGGGACCTACGAGCAGTACTTC; cdr3_aa: CASSQDRGGTYEQYF
clone_size: -; d_call: TRBD2; v_call: TRBV5-1; j_call: TRBJ2-1; cdr3_nt: TGCGCCAGCAGCGAGGGACTAGCGGGAGTGGATGAGCAGTTCTTC; cdr3_aa: CASSEGLAGVDEQFF
clone_size: many; d_call: TRBD1; v_call: TRBV6-6; j_call: TRBJ1-4; cdr3_nt: TGTGCCAGCAGTTACTACAGGGGTGATGAAAAACTGTTTTTT; cdr3_aa: CASSYYRGDEKLFF
clone_size: few; d_call: -; v_call: TRBV28; j_call: TRBJ2-3; cdr3_nt: TGTGCCAGCAGTTTCCTAGTCTATGGAGATACGCAGTATTTT; cdr3_aa: CASSFLVYGDTQYF
clone_size: few; d_call: -; v_call: TRBV5-1; j_call: TRBJ2-2; cdr3_nt: TGCGCCAGCAGCTTGGGCTTGAGTTCAGGGGTCCTAAAGAACACCGGGGAGCTGTTTTTT; cdr3_aa: CASSLGLSSGVLKNTGELFF
clone_size: -; d_call: -; v_call: TRBV15; j_call: TRBJ2-2; cdr3_nt: TGTGCCACCCGGGCCGCGAACACCGGGGAGCTGTTTTTT; cdr3_aa: CATRAANTGELFF
clone_size: many; d_call: -; v_call: TRBV6-6; j_call: TRBJ2-2; cdr3_nt: TGTGCCAGCAGTTCCAAGGACCTGCTGTTTTTT; cdr3_aa: CASSSKDLLFF
clone_size: -; d_call: -; v_call: TRBV7-8; j_call: TRBJ2-7; cdr3_nt: TGTGCCAGCAGCTTTGGACAGACCTACGAGCAGTACTTC; cdr3_aa: CASSFGQTYEQYF
clone_size: -; d_call: -; v_call: TRBV7-9; j_call: TRBJ2-7; cdr3_nt: TGTGCCAGCAGCTCCACACCCTCCTACGAGCAGTACTTC; cdr3_aa: CASSSTPSYEQYF
clone_size: -; d_call: -; v_call: TRBV3-1; j_call: TRBJ2-5; cdr3_nt: TGTGCCAGCAGCCAGGACCGGGAAGAGACCCAGTACTTC; cdr3_aa: CASSQDREETQYF
clone_size: many; d_call: TRBD1; v_call: TRBV20-1; j_call: TRBJ1-6; cdr3_nt: TGCAGTGCTAGGGGGGACAGCTCCTATAATTCACCCCTCCACTTT; cdr3_aa: CSARGDSSYNSPLHF
clone_size: many; d_call: -; v_call: TRBV29-1; j_call: TRBJ2-2; cdr3_nt: TGCAGCGTCCTGGGGGGCGGGGAGCTGTTTTTT; cdr3_aa: CSVLGGGELFF